Below, one TCR beta chain is given with its context. As yet, its antigen is unknown. The sample belongs to a study of cytomegalovirus exposure and HLA in healthy donors. General observations from the study: Per published reports, the classifier diagnosed cytomegalovirus status with high specificity and sensitivity. The study flagged around 160 TCR beta chains as cytomegalovirus-associated.

Assay: immunoSEQ multiplex PCR; the TCRdb copy retains only in-frame clones and omits some. This sample has 86,000 or so clones, with approximately 95% found just once. The V and J ends lost 1 base and 4 bases respectively, with 21 bases between them. The length of the CDR3 is 18 residues. Looked up from germline, CDR1 is PRHDT and CDR2 is FYEKMQ (reference sequence). The study drew the donors from its roughly 130-subject validation cohort, separate from the 666-subject first cohort. V usage is TRBV13 and J usage is TRBJ2-3; D might be TRBD2 (5 bases). The sequencing sample was made of PBMCs. This clonotype was obtained from a man aged 18 to 30 in good health and CMV-seropositive. The CDR3 sequence: CASSLVSGNPGAADTQYF. CDR3 DNA sequence: TGTGCCAGCAGCTTAGTCTCCGGGAACCCAGGAGCGGCAGATACGCAGTATTTT.